Each of the 30 T cell receptor beta chains below was sequenced from the same sample in a study of spatial heterogeneity in lung cancer. Sample time point: sample taken at primary tumor resection. TCRdb re-derived calls from the 5' RACE reads in MiXCR, one entry per CDR3 protein. The sample lists over 6,500 distinct CDR3 sequences; around 11% were seen once. Overall study findings and caveats: Tumors with more nonsynonymous mutations had more expanded intratumoral alpha and beta TCRs.

These receptors' targets are unknown. The starting material was lung tumor tissue, obtained at surgery. The source is a male donor with early-stage non-small cell lung cancer.

This clonotype occurred a few times. The chain employs TRBV6-5 and TRBJ2-7; D gene unclear. CDR1 and CDR2 (germline): MNHEY, SVGAGI. The ends were cut back, 6 bases at V and 4 bases at J, with 13 bases in the middle. This CDR3 contains 13 residues. The CDR3 loop is CASSSGFGYEQYF. CDR3 coding DNA: TGTGCCAGCAGCTCGGGCTTTGGGTACGAGCAGTACTTC.

This clonotype is deemed medium-sized. This chain joins TRBV6-2 or TRBV6-3 and TRBJ2-1, with 10 positions matching TRBD2. Germline V gives CDR1 MNHEY, CDR2 SVGEGT. CDR3 length: 16 amino acids. V lost 8 bases and J lost 8; bases outside the gene matches: 15. CDR3 sequence (DNA): TGTGCCAGCCACAGCGGGAGGGCATTTACGGTCGATGAGCAGTTCTTC. Translated, it gives CASHSGRAFTVDEQFF.

This clonotype was observed many times. This chain uses TRBV7-2 with TRBJ1-5, with D hard to call. Trimming took off 1 base at V and 1 base at J, with 14 bases between the two ends. Germline CDR1 is SGHTA and CDR2 is FQGNSA. The CDR3 loop spans 17 amino acids. For the CDR3, the DNA is TGTGCCAGCAGCTTAGGATGGTCGTCGGAAAGCAATCAGCCCCAGCATTTT. Amino acids: CASSLGWSSESNQPQHF.

This clonotype was counted at least ten times. V is TRBV10-3 and J is TRBJ1-1; D ambiguous. Germline assignment: CDR1 ENHRY and CDR2 SYGVKD. V was trimmed by 3 bases and J by 1 base, leaving 12 bases between them. This CDR3 spans 15 amino acids. CDR3 bases: TGTGCCATCAGTGATTACCCCAGGACGAACACTGAAGCTTTCTTT. Translating gives CAISDYPRTNTEAFF.

This clonotype was recorded many times. This chain joins TRBV7-2 and TRBJ2-7, with D unclear. The germline gives CDR1 SGHTA, CDR2 FQGNSA. This CDR3 spans 12 amino acids. Trimming took off 2 bases at V and 6 bases at J, with 8 bases between the two ends. The CDR3: CASSLKFSEQYF. CDR3 in DNA: TGTGCCAGCAGCTTAAAATTTAGCGAGCAGTACTTC. The variable domain in full, completed from reference TRBV7-2 and TRBJ2-7, reads GAGVSQSPSNKVTEKGKDVELRCDPISGHTALYWYRQSLGQGLEFLIYFQGNSAPDKSGLPSDRFSAERTGGSVSTLTIQRTQQEDSAVYLCASSLKFSEQYFGPGTRLTVT.

In this sample, this clonotype turned up many times. The chain employs TRBV10-2 and TRBJ2-3, with 10 bases identical to TRBD1. Trimming at V came to 6 bases and at J to 4 bases, leaving 4 bases not matched to a gene. CDR1 and CDR2 (germline): WSHSY, SAAADI. The CDR3 contains 14 residues. The CDR3 reads CASRDRGRSDTQYF. The DNA for the CDR3 is TGCGCCAGCAGAGACAGGGGGCGTTCAGATACGCAGTATTTT.

This clonotype has at least ten counts. V is TRBV9 and J is TRBJ2-7, with D possibly TRBD1 on 6 matching bases. Trimming cost V 0 bases and J 6 bases, with 13 bases left between them. Germline V gene sequence: CDR1 SGDLS, CDR2 YYNGEE. The CDR3 sequence is 14 residues long. The CDR3 loop is CASSVGLGALEQYF. CDR3 in DNA: TGTGCCAGCAGCGTAGGGTTGGGGGCCCTCGAGCAGTACTTC.

The rearrangement links TRBV20-1 to TRBJ1-3; TRBD1 might be the D (6 bases). CDR1 DFQATT and CDR2 SNEGSKA come from the germline V gene (reference sequence). The CDR3 has 16 amino acids. V was trimmed by 4 bases and J by 0 bases, leaving 16 bases between them. CDR3 sequence (DNA): TGCAGTGCTACTCCGACAGGAGGGGCCTCTGGAAACACCATATATTTT. Translation gives CSATPTGGASGNTIYF.

This clonotype has a count of ten or more. The V and J genes are TRBV12-3 or TRBV12-4 and TRBJ2-3; TRBD2 aligns across 7 bases. J gave up 0 bases and V 5 bases, and 2 bases lay outside the gene matches. The CDR3 loop spans 14 amino acids. In DNA form, the CDR3 reads TGTGCCAGCAGTGATAGCGGGAGCACAGATACGCAGTATTTT. Its translation is CASSDSGSTDTQYF.

In its sample, this clonotype ranks as medium-sized. The V call is TRBV4-2, the J call TRBJ2-7, with D possibly TRBD1 on 6 matching bases. Germline V lookup: CDR1 LGHNA, CDR2 YNFKEQ. The CDR3 is 15 residues long. Trimming shortened V by 1 base and J by 4 bases, and 14 bases separated the two germline ends. CDR3 region: CASSQGVGQQYEQYF. The CDR3, as DNA: TGTGCCAGCAGCCAAGGGGTCGGACAGCAATACGAGCAGTACTTC.

This clonotype was seen at least ten times. The rearrangement joins TRBV7-2 to TRBJ2-7, with D hard to call. Between the trimmed V and J ends, which lost 1 base and 0 bases, there was a span of 7 bases. CDR1 and CDR2 from the germline V gene are SGHTA and FQGNSA. The CDR3 contains 14 residues. In DNA form, the CDR3 reads TGTGCCAGCAGCTTAGATCAGAGCTCCTACGAGCAGTACTTC. Its translation is CASSLDQSSYEQYF.

This clonotype is medium-sized within its sample. The chain uses TRBV27 and TRBJ2-1, with 12 bases identical to TRBD2. Germline V gives CDR1 MNHEY, CDR2 SMNVEV (reference sequence). V was pared by 4 bases and J by 6 bases, with 4 bases of the junction left unmatched. The CDR3 is 15 residues long. The CDR3 bases are TGTGCCAGCAGTTGGACTAGCGGGACGATCAATGAGCAGTTCTTC. Its translation is CASSWTSGTINEQFF.

This clonotype ranks as medium-sized. The chain uses TRBV6-5 and TRBJ2-1; possibly TRBD2 for D (6 bases). This CDR3 is 15 amino acids long. Germline V gene data show CDR1 as MNHEY and CDR2 as SVGAGI. The V and J ends lost 5 bases and 4 bases respectively, with 15 bases between them. The CDR3: CASSATLGGYNEQFF. The CDR3 nucleotides are TGTGCCAGCAGTGCGACGTTGGGAGGATACAATGAGCAGTTCTTC.

V and J are TRBV7-2 and TRBJ2-5; TRBD2 is a possible D gene (6 bases). Germline lookup yields CDR1 SGHTA and CDR2 FQGNSA. Trimming took off 4 bases at V and 9 bases at J, with 15 bases between the two ends. This CDR3 has 13 amino acids. The chain's CDR3 is CASSWTTNSPQYF. In DNA form, the CDR3 reads TGTGCCAGCAGCTGGACTACTAATAGTCCCCAGTACTTC.

This clonotype was seen ten or more times. The chain employs TRBV7-2 and TRBJ2-3, with D unresolved. V lost 4 bases and J 1 base, leaving 9 bases between the germline ends. There are 14 residues in the CDR3. CDR1 is SGHTA and CDR2 is FQGNSA in the germline V gene. The CDR3 nucleotides are TGTGCCAGCAGCTACTCAAGGGGCACAGATACGCAGTATTTT. It encodes CASSYSRGTDTQYF.

This clonotype was seen repeatedly, ten times or more. The CDR3 is CASSQGLAVSYEQYF. The CDR3, as DNA: TGTGCCAGCAGCCAGGGACTAGCGGTCTCCTACGAGCAGTACTTC. The chain is built from TRBV13 and TRBJ2-7; 11 bases map to TRBD2. Germline CDR1 PRHDT, CDR2 FYEKMQ (reference sequence). Trimming at V came to 5 bases and at J to 0 bases, leaving 3 bases not matched to a gene. This CDR3 is 15 amino acids long.

This clonotype has at least ten counts. The chain carries TRBV4-1 and TRBJ1-3; D gene unclear. Trimming took 4 bases from V and 0 from J, leaving 10 bases between them. Germline V gives CDR1 MGHRA, CDR2 YSYEKL. The CDR3 length is 15 residues. The CDR3 region is CASSPRTASGNTIYF. CDR3 nucleotides: TGCGCCAGCAGCCCCCGGACGGCCTCTGGAAACACCATATATTTT.

This clonotype was recorded many times. V usage is TRBV4-3 and J usage is TRBJ2-7; perhaps D is TRBD1 or TRBD2 (5 bases each). V lost 8 bases, J lost 6 bases, and 17 bases lay in between. CDR3 length equals 13 residues. The germline V gene has CDR1 LGHNA and CDR2 YSLEER. The CDR3 DNA reads as TGCGCCAGCTCTCCGAATGGGGGTGGCGAGCAGTACTTC. Its translation: CASSPNGGGEQYF.

This clonotype was seen a few times. This rearrangement joins TRBV9 to TRBJ2-1, with D perhaps matching TRBD2 (5 bases). V was pared by 1 base and J by 5 bases, with 10 bases between. CDR3 length: 14 residues. In germline, CDR1 is SGDLS, CDR2 YYNGEE. CDR3 region: CASSVSPGNNEQFF. DNA for the CDR3: TGTGCCAGCAGCGTATCGCCCGGGAACAATGAGCAGTTCTTC. Variable domain in full (rest from reference TRBV9 and TRBJ2-1): DSGVTQTPKHLITATGQRVTLRCSPRSGDLSVYWYQQSLDQGLQFLIQYYNGEERAKGNILERFSAQQFPDLHSELNLSSLELGDSALYFCASSVSPGNNEQFFGPGTRLTVL.

Relative to its sample, this clonotype is medium-sized (0.01 to 0.1%). The chain has TRBV28 and TRBJ2-7, with D perhaps matching TRBD1 (7 bases). CDR1 MDHEN and CDR2 SYDVKM come from the germline V gene. V was trimmed by 3 bases and J by 4 bases, leaving 13 bases between them. This CDR3 contains 14 residues. The CDR3 sequence: CASSFRGVGYEQYF. The CDR3 DNA is TGTGCCAGCAGTTTCAGGGGGGTTGGGTACGAGCAGTACTTC.

There are many counts of this clonotype. This rearrangement joins TRBV27 to TRBJ1-6; D may be TRBD1 (5 bases). CDR3 size: 14 residues. Germline loops: CDR1 MNHEY, CDR2 SMNVEV (reference sequence). Trimming pared 5 bases from V and 7 bases from J, leaving 12 bases between. The CDR3 spells CASSDRDLNSPLHF. In DNA, the CDR3 is TGTGCCAGCAGTGACCGGGACCTAAATTCACCCCTCCACTTT.

This clonotype was seen a handful of times. The chain has TRBV5-1 and TRBJ2-7; TRBD2 aligns across 9 bases. The length of the CDR3 is 16 residues. J was trimmed by 2 bases and V by 0 bases; bases with no gene match: 6. CDR1 and CDR2 from the germline V gene are SGHRS and YFSETQ. The CDR3 loop is CASSLALAGKAYEQYF. The CDR3 DNA reads TGCGCCAGCAGCTTGGCCCTAGCGGGAAAAGCCTACGAGCAGTACTTC.

The chain carries TRBV6-1 and TRBJ2-7; 8 positions match TRBD2. The germline gives CDR1 MNHNS, CDR2 SASEGT. This CDR3 has 14 residues. V lost 4 bases to trimming and J lost 2 bases; unmatched junction nucleotides: 4. The CDR3 DNA follows: TGTGCCAGCAGTGGGCCGGGACTAGCCTACGAGCAGTACTTC. Translating it yields CASSGPGLAYEQYF.

This clonotype was counted many times. This chain links TRBV12-3 or TRBV12-4 with TRBJ2-7; the match to TRBD2 covers 8 bases. The V gene end was trimmed by 3 bases and the J gene end by 0 bases; junction bases not matched to a gene: 7. This CDR3 comprises 16 residues. The CDR3 sequence: CASSLGPSGSSYEQYF. The CDR3 nucleotides are TGTGCCAGCAGTTTGGGGCCCAGCGGGAGCTCCTACGAGCAGTACTTC.

This clonotype was seen many times. J is TRBJ1-2 and V is TRBV2; D possibly corresponds to TRBD1 (5 bases). Trimming took off 6 bases at V and 3 bases at J, with 14 bases between the two ends. CDR1 is SNHLY, CDR2 FYNNEI, per germline. The CDR3 is 14 amino acids. The CDR3 DNA is TGTGCCAGCAGCAGGGAAGTGGGGGACTATGGCTACACCTTC. It specifies CASSREVGDYGYTF.

This clonotype occurred many times. The chain has TRBV7-9 and TRBJ2-1; 13 bases fit TRBD2. The CDR3 is 17 amino acids. The germline gives CDR1 SEHNR, CDR2 FQNEAQ (reference sequence). V trimming: 3 bases; J trimming: 7 bases; junction bases outside the gene matches: 9. As DNA, the CDR3 is TGTGCCAGCAGCTTTACCCCGACTAGCGGGAGGTGGAATGAGCAGTTCTTC. Protein: CASSFTPTSGRWNEQFF.

In this sample, this clonotype turned up many times. The chain employs TRBV11-2 and TRBJ2-1, with 13 bases identical to TRBD2. Germline V gene sequence: CDR1 SGHAT, CDR2 FQNNGV. V was clipped by 1 base and J by 9 bases; unmatched bases: 3. The CDR3 sequence is 15 residues long. This CDR3 reads CASSLGTSGSGEQFF. The CDR3 DNA reads TGTGCCAGCAGCTTAGGGACTAGCGGGAGCGGTGAGCAGTTCTTC.

This clonotype appeared many times. The V call is TRBV29-1, the J call TRBJ2-5, with D uncertain. This CDR3 is built from 13 residues. The germline V gene encodes CDR1 SQVTM and CDR2 ANQGSEA. The V end lost 0 bases, the J end lost 4 bases, and 9 bases lay between the germline ends. The CDR3 is CSVEDSPGETQYF. CDR3 coding DNA: TGCAGCGTTGAAGATTCTCCTGGAGAGACCCAGTACTTC.

Ten or more counts support this clonotype. The chain recombines TRBV11-2 with TRBJ2-2, with TRBD1 matching 9 bases. After removal of 2 bases from V and 7 bases from J, the junction contained 5 bases not matched to a gene. The germline V gene has CDR1 SGHAT and CDR2 FQNNGV. This CDR3 comprises 15 residues. CDR3: CASSLLTGGVGELFF. CDR3 DNA: TGTGCCAGCAGCTTACTGACAGGGGGTGTCGGGGAGCTGTTTTTT.

The chain is built from TRBV14 and TRBJ2-7, with D possibly called TRBD1 or TRBD2 (6 bases each). V lost 0 bases and J 6 bases, leaving 15 bases between the germline ends. CDR1 SGHDN and CDR2 FVKESK come from the germline V gene. The CDR3 is made up of 15 amino acids. The DNA of the CDR3 is TGTGCCAGCAGCCAAGAATGGGGGGCGTGGAGCGAGCAGTACTTC. Encoded protein: CASSQEWGAWSEQYF.